These T cell receptor beta chains were read from a single sample in a study of PD-1 blockade in classical Hodgkin lymphoma. Repertoires were generated with immunoSEQ multiplex PCR, while TCRdb's copy carries only in-frame clones and drops some. The sample has some 15,000 clones, approximately 91% seen once; the top ten hold approximately 5%. Sequenced input: CD8+ T cells from blood. These receptor sequences come from a human donor with classical Hodgkin lymphoma. CDR3s include the opening cysteine and the closing phenylalanine or tryptophan. The D gene is left open where the match is weak. Expanded clones get a size class; other rows say once, few or many, or leave the size out.

>TRBJ2-7|NA|NA|TRBV6-1
CASSEAGFNYEQYF
TGTGCCAGCAGTGAAGCGGGCTTCAACTACGAGCAGTACTTC
>TRBJ2-3|TRBD1|NA|TRBV27
CASRKAGTGSDTQYF
TGTGCCAGCAGGAAAGCCGGGACAGGGTCAGATACGCAGTATTTT
>TRBJ2-1|TRBD2|NA|TRBV11-3
CASSLNGLAGVEQFF
TGTGCCAGCAGCTTAAACGGACTAGCGGGAGTCGAGCAGTTCTTC
>TRBJ1-5|NA|NA|TRBV10-2
CASSWWGRESNQPQHF
TGCGCCAGCAGTTGGTGGGGAAGGGAATCCAATCAGCCCCAGCATTTT
>TRBJ1-1|TRBD1|once|TRBV5-1
CASSWGQGENTEAFF
TGCGCCAGCAGCTGGGGACAGGGTGAGAACACTGAAGCTTTCTTT
>TRBJ2-1|TRBD2|NA|TRBV4-1
CASSQGWRTSGSDEQFF
TGCGCCAGCAGCCAAGGCTGGAGGACTAGCGGGAGTGATGAGCAGTTCTTC
>TRBJ2-3|NA|NA|TRBV7-9
CASRSGGLNTQYF
TGTGCCAGCAGGTCCGGGGGCTTGAATACGCAGTATTTT
>TRBJ2-1|TRBD2|NA|TRBV27
CASSLSAGTRISEQFF
TGTGCCAGCAGTTTATCGGCCGGGACTAGGATCTCTGAGCAGTTCTTC
>TRBJ2-3|TRBD2|NA|TRBV7-3
CASSSKASGSSTDTQYF
TGTGCCAGCAGCTCAAAGGCTAGCGGGAGTAGCACAGATACGCAGTATTTT
>TRBJ2-3|TRBD2|NA|TRBV9
CASSALGRAIYTDTQYF
TGTGCCAGCAGCGCCCTCGGGAGGGCAATTTACACAGATACGCAGTATTTT
>TRBJ1-1|NA|NA|TRBV19
CASTFGEGTEAFF
TGTGCCAGTACTTTCGGGGAGGGCACTGAAGCTTTCTTT
>TRBJ1-5|NA|NA|TRBV28
CASSLWAGVLSQPQHF
TGTGCCAGCAGTTTATGGGCAGGGGTTCTTAGTCAGCCCCAGCATTTT
>TRBJ1-5|NA|NA|TRBV6-5
CASSQGLGSNQPQHF
TGTGCCAGCAGTCAGGGTTTGGGAAGCAATCAGCCCCAGCATTTT
>TRBJ2-3|TRBD2|NA|TRBV10-1
CASSSGRVSDTQYF
TGCGCCAGCAGTAGCGGGAGGGTGTCGGATACGCAGTATTTT
>TRBJ2-1|TRBD2|NA|TRBV5-1
CASSLQRGGEQFF
TGCGCCAGCAGCCTCCAGCGGGGAGGAGAGCAGTTCTTC
>TRBJ1-5|TRBD1|once|TRBV27
CASSLTGGNQPQHF
TGTGCCAGCAGTCTCACAGGGGGCAATCAGCCCCAGCATTTT
>TRBJ1-4|NA|NA|TRBV2
CASGGEPATNEKLFF
TGTGCCAGCGGCGGAGAACCAGCAACTAATGAAAAACTGTTTTTT
>TRBJ1-1|NA|NA|TRBV11-1
CASSLADLSDGTEAFF
TGTGCCAGCAGCTTAGCCGACCTGTCGGATGGCACTGAAGCTTTCTTT
>TRBJ1-5|NA|NA|TRBV6-5
CASSYRVSQPQHF
TGTGCCAGCAGTTACAGGGTCAGTCAGCCCCAGCATTTT
>TRBJ2-3|TRBD2|NA|TRBV9
CASSLGGISTDTQYF
TGTGCCAGCAGTCTGGGGGGGATTAGCACAGATACGCAGTATTTT
>TRBJ1-1|NA|NA|TRBV11-3
CASSPLTGSNTEAFF
TGTGCCAGCAGCCCGCTTACAGGGTCCAACACTGAAGCTTTCTTT
>TRBJ2-7|TRBD1|NA|TRBV27
CASSYRGTYEQYF
TGTGCCAGCAGTTACAGGGGAACCTACGAGCAGTACTTC
>TRBJ2-3|NA|NA|TRBV7-6
CASSQRGASTDTQYF
TGTGCCAGCAGCCAGAGGGGGGCTAGCACAGATACGCAGTATTTT
>TRBJ1-1|NA|few|TRBV29-1
CSVGAGNTEAFF
TGCAGCGTTGGGGCAGGTAACACTGAAGCTTTCTTT
>TRBJ1-1|NA|NA|TRBV9
CASSSSGRNGNTEAFF
TGTGCCAGCAGCTCGTCGGGCCGGAATGGGAACACTGAAGCTTTCTTT
>TRBJ2-7|NA|few|TRBV7-3
CASSLAVGQFAYEQYF
TGTGCCAGCAGCTTAGCGGTAGGACAGTTTGCCTACGAGCAGTACTTC
>TRBJ1-3|NA|NA|TRBV7-9
CASSPEVESSGNTIYF
TGTGCCAGCAGCCCAGAGGTGGAAAGCTCTGGAAACACCATATATTTT
>TRBJ2-2|TRBD2|NA|TRBV6-6
CASSLGREANTGELFF
TGTGCCAGCAGTTTGGGGCGGGAGGCTAACACCGGGGAGCTGTTTTTT